This T cell receptor (beta chain) was identified during a study of T cell responses to AZD1222 COVID-19 vaccine. Notes on this clone: The antigen is unknown.

Pooling covered second doses at about 4 or about 12 weeks. Repertoires were generated with immunoSEQ multiplex PCR, while TCRdb's copy carries only in-frame clones and drops some. The sample yields about 180,000 clones, over 90% seen once. V was trimmed by 0 bases and J by 1 base, leaving 7 bases between them. CDR1 and CDR2 (germline): MGHDK, SYGVNS. CDR3 size: 14 residues. Overall study results and limits: When two AZD1222 doses had been given, Spike-specific TCR breadth and depth rose. A mostly white British donor set with more females was recruited, and clonal diversity was possibly underestimated. After the peak T cell response, and only then, were repertoires sampled.

The TCR sequence derives from an adult who received the AZD1222 COVID-19 vaccine. Material: peripheral blood, obtained 28 days after the second AZD1222 dose. The chain has TRBV25-1 and TRBJ2-7; D gene unclear. CDR3 protein: CASSEYFGSYEQYF. The CDR3, as DNA: TGTGCCAGCAGTGAATACTTCGGATCCTACGAGCAGTACTTC.